The T cell receptor beta chain described here comes from a study of cytomegalovirus exposure and HLA in healthy donors. Overall study findings and caveats: Highly shared sequence variants in one cluster were likely a sequencing artifact. Analyses of presence and absence presupposed an approximately uniform sequencing depth across donors. The study designated over 150 TCR beta chains cytomegalovirus-associated.

The study sampled nominally healthy donors, though unrecorded immune exposures were likely. Primers included in the PCR were 60 Vbeta and 13 Jbeta primers. Generated by immunoSEQ multiplex PCR, the TCRdb table keeps only in-frame clones and is missing some. The sample consists of 89,000 or so clones, approximately 75% of them appearing once. With regard to this clone: Its antigen is unidentified.

V lost 3 bases and J 4 bases, leaving 10 bases between the germline ends. Germline loops: CDR1 SGHVS, CDR2 FNYEAQ. The CDR3 consists of 14 residues. The V gene is TRBV7-6, the J gene TRBJ2-1; D perhaps matches TRBD1 (5 bases). The TCR sequence derives from a man aged 60 to 75 in good health and CMV-seronegative. Sequenced sample: PBMCs. The DNA for the CDR3 is TGTGCCAGCAGCTTCACGACAGAATACAATGAGCAGTTCTTC. This translates into CASSFTTEYNEQFF.